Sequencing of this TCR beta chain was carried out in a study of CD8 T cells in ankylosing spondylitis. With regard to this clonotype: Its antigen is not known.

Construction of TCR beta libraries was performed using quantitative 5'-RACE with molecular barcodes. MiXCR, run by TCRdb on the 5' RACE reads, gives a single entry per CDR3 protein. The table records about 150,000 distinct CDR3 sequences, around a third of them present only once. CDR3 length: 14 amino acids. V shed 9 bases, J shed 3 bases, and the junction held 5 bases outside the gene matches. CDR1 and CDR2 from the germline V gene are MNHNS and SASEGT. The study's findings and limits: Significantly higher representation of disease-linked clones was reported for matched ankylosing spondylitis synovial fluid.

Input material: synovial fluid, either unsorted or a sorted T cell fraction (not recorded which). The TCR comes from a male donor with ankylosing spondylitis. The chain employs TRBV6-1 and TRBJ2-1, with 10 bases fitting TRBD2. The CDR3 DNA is TGTGCCAGAACTAGCGGGATGGTCTACAATGAGCAGTTCTTC. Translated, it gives CARTSGMVYNEQFF.